These 26 T cell receptor beta chains share one sample of origin, sequenced in a study of T cell responses to AZD1222 COVID-19 vaccine. Method: immunoSEQ multiplex PCR; TCRdb's copy keeps in-frame clones and lacks some. The top ten hold around 7% of the sample, which has around 130,000 clones, just under 95% seen once. The material was peripheral blood, obtained on day 0 of AZD1222 vaccination. These receptors all stem from an adult in good health.

The CDR3 region has the DNA TGTGCCAGCAGCTTAGCGTGGGCTAGCGGAGTAAGCACAGATACGCAGTATTTT. Translated: CASSLAWASGVSTDTQYF. The rearrangement joins TRBV7-9 to TRBJ2-3, with 7 bases that match TRBD2. The CDR3 is 18 amino acids. V lost 0 bases and J lost 0; bases outside the gene matches: 9. Germline V gene lookup returns CDR1 SEHNR and CDR2 FQNEAQ (reference sequence).

This chain joins TRBV6-5 and TRBJ1-6; 9 positions agree with TRBD1. The CDR3 totals 16 residues. From germline, CDR1 is MNHEY and CDR2 SVGAGI. After removal of 2 bases from V and 8 bases from J, the junction contained 7 bases not matched to a gene. In DNA form, the CDR3 reads TGTGCCAGCAGTTACGGAGGGACAGGGCGGTATTCACCCCTCCACTTT. It codes for CASSYGGTGRYSPLHF.

V gene TRBV10-3 combines with J gene TRBJ2-4, with 14 bases identical to TRBD2. Germline assignment: CDR1 ENHRY and CDR2 SYGVKD. The J segment lost 8 bases and the V segment lost 4 bases, leaving 13 bases of the junction unmatched. There are 18 residues in the CDR3. CDR3 in DNA: TGTGCCATCAGTGCCCGACAGGGGACTAGCGGGAGATCGGACATTCAGTACTTC. Residues: CAISARQGTSGRSDIQYF.

This rearrangement joins TRBV11-2 to TRBJ2-3; weak D call: TRBD2 (6 bases). Between the trimmed V and J ends, which lost 4 bases and 4 bases, there was a span of 18 bases. The CDR3 runs to 16 residues. Germline CDR1 and CDR2: SGHAT and FQNNGV. DNA of the CDR3: TGTGCCAGCAGCTCCTCATACGGGAGCGCAGCAGATACGCAGTATTTT. It is translated as CASSSSYGSAADTQYF.

The chain is built from TRBV5-8 and TRBJ1-5; 7 bases are shared with TRBD1. In germline, CDR1 is SGHTS, CDR2 YDEGEE. With 4 bases clipped from V and 1 base from J, the junction kept 5 bases outside the gene matches. CDR3 length: 15 residues. CDR3 sequence: CASSPTGNSNQPQHF. The DNA for the CDR3 is TGTGCCAGCAGCCCGACAGGGAACAGCAATCAGCCCCAGCATTTT.

This sequence joins TRBV28 and TRBJ1-4, with unresolved D. V was pared by 6 bases and J by 4 bases, with 18 bases between. The germline V gene has CDR1 MDHEN and CDR2 SYDVKM. The CDR3 runs to 16 residues. The CDR3 nucleotides read TGTGCCAGCAGCCGACCGGGTATGCAGCATAATGAAAAACTGTTTTTT. Amino acid sequence: CASSRPGMQHNEKLFF. Looking up the rest from reference TRBV28 and TRBJ1-4 gives the full variable domain: DVKVTQSSRYLVKRTGEKVFLECVQDMDHENMFWYRQDPGLGLRLIYFSYDVKMKEKGDIPEGYSVSREKKERFSLILESASTNQTSMYLCASSRPGMQHNEKLFFGSGTQLSVL.

The rearrangement joins TRBV19 to TRBJ2-5; 14 bases align to TRBD2. The germline V gene has CDR1 LNHDA and CDR2 SQIVND (reference sequence). CDR3 length: 16 residues. V gave up 3 bases and J gave up 5 bases; unmatched junction bases: 5. The CDR3 here is CASSIGLAGGGETQYF. In nucleotides, the CDR3 is TGTGCCAGTAGTATTGGACTAGCGGGAGGCGGGGAGACCCAGTACTTC.

The sample holds a few counts of this clone. V gene TRBV21-1 combines with J gene TRBJ2-5; the D segment call TRBD2 is taken from the table without a DNA check. TRBV21-1 is annotated as a pseudogene. This CDR3 has 17 residues. CDR3 nucleotides: TGTGCCAGCAGCAATATCCGAACTAGCGGGAGTTGTGAGACCCAGTACTTC. Encoded protein: CASSNIRTSGSCETQYF.

The chain joins TRBV27 to TRBJ1-4; no firm D call. CDR1 MNHEY and CDR2 SMNVEV come from the germline V gene (reference sequence). The V and J ends lost 8 bases and 12 bases respectively, with 4 bases between them. This CDR3 is 8 amino acids long. The CDR3: CASEELFF. The CDR3 region has the DNA TGTGCCAGCGAGGAACTGTTTTTT.

V is TRBV15 and J is TRBJ2-5; the D gene is possibly TRBD1 (5 bases). Germline-derived CDR1 and CDR2 are LNHNV and YYDKDF (reference sequence). V was pared by 4 bases and J by 0 bases, with 6 bases between. The CDR3 is 13 residues long. For the CDR3, the DNA is TGTGCCACCAGCAAGGGGAACCAAGAGACCCAGTACTTC. It is translated as CATSKGNQETQYF. Supplemented by reference TRBV15 and TRBJ2-5, the full variable domain reads DAMVIQNPRYQVTQFGKPVTLSCSQTLNHNVMYWYQQKSSQAPKLLFHYYDKDFNNEADTPDNFQSRRPNTSFCFLDIRSPGLGDTAMYLCATSKGNQETQYFGPGTRLLVL.

This clone is a singleton in its sample. The chain links TRBV5-5 to TRBJ2-1; 9 nucleotides line up with TRBD2. Looked up from germline, CDR1 is SGHKS and CDR2 is YYEKEE (reference sequence). J lost 8 bases, V lost 0 bases, and 6 bases had no gene match. This CDR3 spans 15 amino acids. CDR3 sequence (DNA): TGTGCCAGCAGCTTGGTAGGACTAGCGAGCCATGAGCAGTTCTTC. This encodes CASSLVGLASHEQFF.

This chain uses TRBV2 with TRBJ1-1; TRBD1 might be the D (6 bases). This CDR3 is 14 amino acids long. The V and J ends lost 7 bases and 0 bases respectively, with 12 bases between them. Germline loops: CDR1 SNHLY, CDR2 FYNNEI. CDR3 amino acids: CASKGVRLNTEAFF. In DNA form, the CDR3 reads TGTGCCAGCAAGGGGGTTCGATTGAACACTGAAGCTTTCTTT.

The V gene is TRBV7-7, the J gene TRBJ2-3; weak D call: TRBD2 (5 bases). V lost 0 bases, J lost 3 bases, and 10 bases lay in between. The CDR3 runs 15 residues. CDR1 and CDR2 (germline): SSHAT, FNYEAQ (reference sequence). The CDR3: CASSLARRDTDTQYF. The CDR3 bases are TGTGCCAGCAGCTTAGCACGTCGGGATACAGATACGCAGTATTTT. The full variable domain, completed using reference TRBV7-7 and TRBJ2-3, is GAGVSQSPRYKVTKRGQDVTLRCDPISSHATLYWYQQALGQGPEFLTYFNYEAQPDKSGLPSDRFSAERPEGSISTLTIQRTEQRDSAMYRCASSLARRDTDTQYFGPGTRLTVL.

V is TRBV3-1 (or the pseudogene TRBV3-2) and J is TRBJ2-3; no clear D. V was pared by 0 bases and J by 1 base, with 5 bases between. This CDR3 has 14 amino acids. Germline lookup yields CDR1 LGHDT and CDR2 YNNKEL (reference sequence). In DNA, the CDR3 is TGTGCCAGCAGCCAAGAGGCCCGCACAGATACGCAGTATTTT. Amino acid sequence: CASSQEARTDTQYF.

This clone was found a few times. The V call is TRBV6-6, the J call TRBJ2-3; 7 bases line up with TRBD1. From germline, CDR1 is MNHNY and CDR2 SVGAGI (reference sequence). The CDR3 has 15 amino acids. V gave up 3 bases and J gave up 2 bases; unmatched junction bases: 5. The CDR3 here is CASSYADRVTDTQYF. In nucleotides, the CDR3 is TGTGCCAGCAGTTATGCCGACAGGGTCACAGATACGCAGTATTTT.

This clone showed up just once. The CDR3 bases are TGTGCCAGCTCACCGCCCTACCCTCACAGGGGGAACACTGAAGCTTTCTTT. It is translated as CASSPPYPHRGNTEAFF. The chain couples TRBV18 to TRBJ1-1, with 7 bases fitting TRBD1. Germline loops: CDR1 KGHSH, CDR2 LQKENI. The CDR3 is 17 amino acids. V lost 3 bases to trimming and J lost 1 base; unmatched junction nucleotides: 11.

The chain carries TRBV7-9 and TRBJ1-3; no definite D call. Trimming cost V 3 bases and J 2 bases, with 11 bases left between them. Per germline, CDR1 SEHNR and CDR2 FQNEAQ (reference sequence). This CDR3 has 15 amino acids. This chain's CDR3 is CASSFQGQAGNTIYF. Written as DNA, the CDR3 is TGTGCCAGCAGCTTTCAAGGCCAGGCTGGAAACACCATATATTTT. The variable domain in full, completed from reference TRBV7-9 and TRBJ1-3, reads DTGVSQNPRHKITKRGQNVTFRCDPISEHNRLYWYRQTLGQGPEFLTYFQNEAQLEKSRLLSDRFSAERPKGSFSTLEIQRTEQGDSAMYLCASSFQGQAGNTIYFGEGSWLTVV.

The rearrangement joins TRBV29-1 to TRBJ1-2, with D possibly TRBD1 on 6 matching bases. V lost 6 bases and J 7 bases, leaving 18 bases between the germline ends. Germline CDR1 reads SQVTM; CDR2 reads ANQGSEA. CDR3 length: 13 amino acids. CDR3 region: CSVGNREIPGYTF. For the CDR3, the DNA is TGCAGCGTGGGAAACAGGGAAATTCCTGGCTACACCTTC.

The chain links TRBV5-1 to TRBJ2-1; maybe TRBD2 (6 bases). Germline assignment: CDR1 SGHRS and CDR2 YFSETQ. The CDR3 consists of 15 residues. Trimming cost V 1 base and J 4 bases, with 12 bases left between them. The DNA of the CDR3 is TGCGCCAGCAGCTTGTCGGGTGGGGGGTACAATGAGCAGTTCTTC. This translates into CASSLSGGGYNEQFF.

V usage is TRBV28 and J usage is TRBJ1-1, with D perhaps matching TRBD1 (6 bases). The V end lost 5 bases, the J end lost 8 bases, and 21 bases lay between the germline ends. Germline CDR1 and CDR2: MDHEN and SYDVKM. The length of the CDR3 is 15 residues. The CDR3 region has the DNA TGTGCCAGCAGTGAATCAGGGGACTTATATCTCGAAGCTTTCTTT. This translates into CASSESGDLYLEAFF.

The chain has TRBV2 and TRBJ2-1; tentative D call: TRBD2 (6 bases). The germline CDR1 and CDR2 sequences are SNHLY and FYNNEI. Trimming left V 3 bases short and J 6 bases short, with 21 bases between. This CDR3 is built from 17 residues. CDR3 sequence: CASSEGGVSGVANEQFF. DNA for the CDR3: TGTGCCAGCAGTGAGGGGGGAGTATCGGGAGTGGCCAATGAGCAGTTCTTC.

The genes are TRBV9 and TRBJ2-7, with 7 bases that match TRBD2. Unmatched junction bases numbered 9, after V lost 4 bases and J lost 5 bases. The CDR3 is 14 amino acids. Germline lookup yields CDR1 SGDLS and CDR2 YYNGEE. CDR3 sequence (DNA): TGTGCCAGCAGCCCTAGCTGGCGGGAGCACGAGCAGTACTTC. It specifies CASSPSWREHEQYF.

The chain is built from TRBV28 and TRBJ2-1; TRBD2 agrees at 12 bases. V was clipped by 6 bases and J by 6 bases; unmatched bases: 18. The CDR3 runs 19 residues. Germline CDR1 is MDHEN and CDR2 is SYDVKM. The CDR3 DNA is TGTGCCAGCAGCCGGCGGGGACTAGCGGGTCACGGAGGGGCCAATGAGCAGTTCTTC. Translated, it gives CASSRRGLAGHGGANEQFF.

The gene calls are TRBV7-9 and TRBJ1-4, with D unclear. This CDR3 spans 14 amino acids. V was pared by 0 bases and J by 3 bases, with 5 bases between. Germline V gives CDR1 SEHNR, CDR2 FQNEAQ (reference sequence). CDR3 residues: CASSLAWANEKLFF. The CDR3 DNA follows: TGTGCCAGCAGCTTAGCGTGGGCTAATGAAAAACTGTTTTTT.

The chain uses TRBV5-4 and TRBJ2-1; D is ambiguous. This CDR3 region has 15 residues. Trimming took 0 bases from V and 3 from J, leaving 10 bases between them. CDR1 is SGHNT and CDR2 is YYREEE in the germline V gene (reference sequence). The CDR3 sequence is CASSLDQASYNEQFF. For the CDR3, the DNA is TGTGCCAGCAGCTTGGATCAAGCTAGCTACAATGAGCAGTTCTTC.

V gene TRBV27 combines with J gene TRBJ1-2; D is perhaps TRBD1 (5 bases). The V end lost 2 bases, the J end lost 1 base, and 5 bases lay between the germline ends. The CDR3 is made up of 13 amino acids. Per the germline V gene, CDR1 is MNHEY and CDR2 is SMNVEV (reference sequence). CDR3 residues: CASSLDSNYGYTF. CDR3 coding DNA: TGTGCCAGCAGTTTAGACAGTAACTATGGCTACACCTTC.